Sequencing of this T cell receptor (beta chain) was carried out in a study of shared clonotypes between healthy human individuals. Across the study: Plates per donor: three CD4 naive, three CD4 memory, two CD8 naive, one CD8 memory.

CDR1 SGHRS and CDR2 YFSETQ come from the germline V gene. This CDR3 has 13 residues. V was cut by 9 bases and J by 5 bases, with 15 bases left in between. Overall study findings and caveats: Exclusively blood specimens were collected; tissue repertoires likely differ. Among donors, the sharing of clonotypes was expected to be influenced by sequencing depth.

Only one count was recorded for this clone. No antigen is known for it. Naive CD8 cells, CD45RO-negative and positively selected for CCR7, excluded terminally differentiated effector memory CD45RA+ cells. This table comes from immunoSEQ multiplex PCR, and its TCRdb copy is limited to in-frame clones, with some not included. The data hold millions of clones, with about 95% observed a single time. The TCR comes from a man younger than 30 in good health. This sequence joins TRBV5-1 and TRBJ2-1; D uncertain. Sequencing input: naive CD8+ T cells sorted from blood. The CDR3 loop is CATTPRPDNEQFF. In DNA form, the CDR3 reads TGCGCCACGACCCCCCGACCCGACAATGAGCAGTTCTTC.